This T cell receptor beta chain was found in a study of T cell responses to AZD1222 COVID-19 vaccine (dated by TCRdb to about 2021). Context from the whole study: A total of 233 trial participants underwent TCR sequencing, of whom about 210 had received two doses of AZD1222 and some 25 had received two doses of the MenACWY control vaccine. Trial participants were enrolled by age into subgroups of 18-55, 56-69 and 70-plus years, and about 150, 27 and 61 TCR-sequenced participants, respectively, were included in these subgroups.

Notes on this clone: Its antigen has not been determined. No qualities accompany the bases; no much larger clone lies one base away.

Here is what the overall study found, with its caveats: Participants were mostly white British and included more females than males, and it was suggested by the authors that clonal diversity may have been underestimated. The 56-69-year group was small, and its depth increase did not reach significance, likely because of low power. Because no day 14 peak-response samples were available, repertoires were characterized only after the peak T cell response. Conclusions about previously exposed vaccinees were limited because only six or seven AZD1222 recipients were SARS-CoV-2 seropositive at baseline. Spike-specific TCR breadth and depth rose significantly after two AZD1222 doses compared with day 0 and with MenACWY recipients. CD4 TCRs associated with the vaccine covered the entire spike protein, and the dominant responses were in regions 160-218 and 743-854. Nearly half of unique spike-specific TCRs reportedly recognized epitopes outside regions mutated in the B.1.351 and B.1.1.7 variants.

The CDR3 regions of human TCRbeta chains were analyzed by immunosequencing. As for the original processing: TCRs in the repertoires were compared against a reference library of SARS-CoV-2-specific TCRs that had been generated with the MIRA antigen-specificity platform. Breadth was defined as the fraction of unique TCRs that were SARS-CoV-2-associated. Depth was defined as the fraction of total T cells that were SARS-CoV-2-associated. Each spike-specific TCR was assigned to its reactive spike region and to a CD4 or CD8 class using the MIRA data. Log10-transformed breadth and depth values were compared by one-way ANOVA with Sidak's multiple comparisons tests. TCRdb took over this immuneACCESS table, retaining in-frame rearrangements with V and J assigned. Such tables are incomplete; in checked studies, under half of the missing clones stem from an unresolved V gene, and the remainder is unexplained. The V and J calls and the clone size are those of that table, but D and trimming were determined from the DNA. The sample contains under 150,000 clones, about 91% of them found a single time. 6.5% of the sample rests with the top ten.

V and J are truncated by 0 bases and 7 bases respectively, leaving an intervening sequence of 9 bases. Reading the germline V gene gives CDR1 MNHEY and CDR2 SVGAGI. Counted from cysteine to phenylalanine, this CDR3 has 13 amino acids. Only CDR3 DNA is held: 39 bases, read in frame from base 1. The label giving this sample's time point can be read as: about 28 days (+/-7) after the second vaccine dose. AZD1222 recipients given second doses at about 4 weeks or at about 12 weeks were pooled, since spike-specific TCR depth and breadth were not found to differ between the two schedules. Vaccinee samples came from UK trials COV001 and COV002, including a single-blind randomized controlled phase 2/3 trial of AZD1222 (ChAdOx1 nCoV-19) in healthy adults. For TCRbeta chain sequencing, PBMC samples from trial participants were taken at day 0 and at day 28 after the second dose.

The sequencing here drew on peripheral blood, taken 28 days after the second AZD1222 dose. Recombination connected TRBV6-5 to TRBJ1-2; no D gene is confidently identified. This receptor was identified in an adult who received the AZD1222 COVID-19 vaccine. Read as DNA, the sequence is TGTGCCAGCAGTTACTCGACCATCGGTGGCTACACCTTC. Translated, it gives CASSYSTIGGYTF.